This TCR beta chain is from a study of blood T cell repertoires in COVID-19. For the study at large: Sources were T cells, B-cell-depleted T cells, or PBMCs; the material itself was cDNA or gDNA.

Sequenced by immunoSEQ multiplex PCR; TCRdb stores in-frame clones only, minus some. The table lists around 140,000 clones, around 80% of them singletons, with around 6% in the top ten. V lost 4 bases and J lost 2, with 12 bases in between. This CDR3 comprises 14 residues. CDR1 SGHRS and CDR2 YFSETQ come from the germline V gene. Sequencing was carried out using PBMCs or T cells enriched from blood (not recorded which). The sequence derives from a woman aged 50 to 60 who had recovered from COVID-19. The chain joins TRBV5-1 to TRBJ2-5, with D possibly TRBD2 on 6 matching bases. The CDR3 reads CASSPRTTQETQYF. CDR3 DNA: TGCGCCAGCAGCCCGAGGACTACACAAGAGACCCAGTACTTC.